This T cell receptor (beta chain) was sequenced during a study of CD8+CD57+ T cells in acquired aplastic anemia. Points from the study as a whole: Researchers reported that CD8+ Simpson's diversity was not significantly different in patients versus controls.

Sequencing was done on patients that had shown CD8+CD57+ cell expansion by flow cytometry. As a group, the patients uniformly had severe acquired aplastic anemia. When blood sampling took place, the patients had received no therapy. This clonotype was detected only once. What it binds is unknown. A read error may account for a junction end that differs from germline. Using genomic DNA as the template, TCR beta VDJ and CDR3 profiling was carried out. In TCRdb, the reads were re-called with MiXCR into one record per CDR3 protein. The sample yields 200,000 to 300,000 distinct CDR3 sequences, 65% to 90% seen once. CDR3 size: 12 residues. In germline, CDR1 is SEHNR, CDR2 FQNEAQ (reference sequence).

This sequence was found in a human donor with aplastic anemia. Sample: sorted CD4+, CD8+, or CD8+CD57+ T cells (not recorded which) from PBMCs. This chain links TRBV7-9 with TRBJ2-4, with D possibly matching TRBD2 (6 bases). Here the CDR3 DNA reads TGTGCCAGCAGCTTTGCTAGCGCCATTCAGAATTTC. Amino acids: CASSFASAIQNF.